These 30 T cell receptor beta chains originate from one sample sequenced in a study of blood T cell repertoires in COVID-19. Clones were read by immunoSEQ multiplex PCR, and TCRdb kept only the in-frame ones, dropping some. The sample shows tens of thousands of clones, 70% to 90% of them seen only once. The sequencing sample was made of peripheral blood. These receptors all come from a woman in her sixties with acute or convalescent COVID-19.

The chain joins TRBV6-5 to TRBJ1-1; D unclear. CDR1 and CDR2 (germline): MNHEY, SVGAGI. Trimming cost V 6 bases and J 1 base, with 12 bases left between them. The CDR3 contains 14 residues. CDR3 sequence (DNA): TGTGCCAGCAGCTTCGCGGGTCGGAACACTGAAGCTTTCTTT. Amino acids: CASSFAGRNTEAFF.

The chain couples TRBV11-2 to TRBJ2-7; maybe TRBD2 (5 bases). The CDR3 contains 13 residues. The V and J ends lost 5 bases and 4 bases respectively, with 12 bases between them. Germline values: CDR1 SGHAT, CDR2 FQNNGV. Written as DNA, the CDR3 is TGTGCCAGCAGCCACGGGGTGATGTACGAGCAGTACGTC. It is translated as CASSHGVMYEQYV.

The genes are TRBV19 and TRBJ2-2; 14 bases line up with TRBD2. CDR1 and CDR2 (germline): LNHDA, SQIVND (reference sequence). This CDR3 contains 16 residues. Trimming took 8 bases from V and 4 from J; bases not matched to a gene: 6. The CDR3 reads CASGTSGRRGTGELFF. As DNA, the CDR3 is TGTGCCAGTGGGACTAGCGGGAGACGCGGCACCGGGGAGCTGTTTTTT. The full variable domain, its missing parts supplied by reference TRBV19 and TRBJ2-2, is DGGITQSPKYLFRKEGQNVTLSCEQNLNHDAMYWYRQDPGQGLRLIYYSQIVNDFQKGDIAEGYSVSREKKESFPLTVTSAQKNPTAFYLCASGTSGRRGTGELFFGEGSRLTVL.

The rearrangement joins TRBV28 to TRBJ1-4, with TRBD1 identical over 9 bases. Unmatched junction bases numbered 3, after V lost 6 bases and J lost 4 bases. This CDR3 region has 14 residues. Germline loops: CDR1 MDHEN, CDR2 SYDVKM. Here the CDR3 DNA reads TGTGCCAGCAGGACAGGGGGTAATAATGAAAAACTGTTTTTT. This encodes CASRTGGNNEKLFF.

CDR3 residues: CASSVFLAGEETQYF. The CDR3 DNA reads TGTGCCAGCAGTGTCTTTCTAGCGGGGGAAGAGACCCAGTACTTC. This rearrangement joins TRBV2 to TRBJ2-5; 10 bases match TRBD2. Germline loops: CDR1 SNHLY, CDR2 FYNNEI. The V segment lost 4 bases and the J segment 3 bases; nucleotides outside the gene matches: 5. The CDR3 extends over 15 amino acids.

The chain joins TRBV24-1 to TRBJ1-5; 7 bases are a match to TRBD1. V lost 3 bases, J lost 4 bases, and 8 bases stayed unmatched. CDR3 size: 16 residues. From germline, CDR1 is KGHDR and CDR2 SFDVKD. This CDR3 reads CATSDADRVGNQPQHF. CDR3 in DNA: TGTGCCACCAGTGATGCCGACAGGGTCGGGAATCAGCCCCAGCATTTT.

The chain recombines TRBV29-1 with TRBJ2-2; TRBD2 agrees at 7 bases. The CDR3 sequence is 16 residues long. V shed 3 bases, J shed 1 base, and the junction held 8 bases outside the gene matches. Germline lookup yields CDR1 SQVTM and CDR2 ANQGSEA. Written as DNA, the CDR3 is TGCAGCGTTGATTCGGCTAGCGGAGTGAACACCGGGGAGCTGTTTTTT. Protein: CSVDSASGVNTGELFF.

The rearrangement links TRBV9 to TRBJ2-1, with a weak D call TRBD2 (5 bases). This CDR3 contains 16 residues. Deletions cut 0 bases from V and 5 bases from J, with 15 bases between. CDR1 and CDR2 from the germline V gene are SGDLS and YYNGEE. The CDR3 DNA is TGTGCCAGCAGCGTAGCAGAGGGTATAGGACACAATGAGCAGTTCTTC. Its protein product is CASSVAEGIGHNEQFF.

The CDR3 DNA is TGTGCCAGTAGGGGGACAGCCCTACGATTCTATGGCTACACCTTC. Translating gives CASRGTALRFYGYTF. The chain combines TRBV19 with TRBJ1-2, with 7 bases lining up with TRBD1. Looked up from germline, CDR1 is LNHDA and CDR2 is SQIVND (reference sequence). Trimming at V came to 6 bases and at J to 4 bases, leaving 11 bases not matched to a gene. The CDR3 runs to 15 residues.

The rearrangement joins TRBV2 to TRBJ1-2; 8 positions agree with TRBD1. This CDR3 region has 14 residues. V was pared by 3 bases and J by 3 bases, with 3 bases of the junction left unmatched. Looked up from germline, CDR1 is SNHLY and CDR2 is FYNNEI. CDR3 sequence (DNA): TGTGCCAGCAGTGAGGGGACAGGCCACTATGGCTACACCTTC. It codes for CASSEGTGHYGYTF.

Only one count was recorded for this clone. The rearrangement uses TRBV5-1 and TRBJ2-2, with 9 bases matching TRBD1. With 7 bases clipped from V and 5 bases from J, the junction kept 9 bases outside the gene matches. CDR1 is SGHRS, CDR2 YFSETQ, per germline. This CDR3 contains 15 residues. DNA of the CDR3: TGCGCCAGCGGAAATACAGGGGGCGATACCGGGGAGCTGTTTTTT. Encoded protein: CASGNTGGDTGELFF.

This clone occurred once. The chain has TRBV28 and TRBJ2-2, with 9 bases aligning to TRBD1. CDR3 length: 19 residues. Germline V CDR1 and CDR2: MDHEN, SYDVKM. The V segment lost 3 bases and the J segment 5 bases; nucleotides outside the gene matches: 16. Here the CDR3 reads CASSFFWSGGQGRTGELFF. CDR3 sequence (DNA): TGTGCCAGCAGTTTCTTTTGGTCCGGAGGACAGGGGAGGACCGGGGAGCTGTTTTTT.

The chain recombines TRBV7-3 with TRBJ2-5, with a weak D call TRBD2 (6 bases). The CDR3 totals 13 residues. The germline V and J ends were trimmed by 5 bases and 5 bases, with 12 bases remaining between them. Germline V gene data show CDR1 as SGHTA and CDR2 as FQGTGA. The CDR3 sequence: CASSTGAGETQYF. The CDR3, as DNA: TGTGCCAGCAGCACCGGGGCGGGGGAGACCCAGTACTTC.

This chain links TRBV6-1 with TRBJ2-7; D remains unclear. This CDR3 is built from 11 residues. With 3 bases removed from V and 4 bases from J, the gap between germline ends came to 4 bases. Germline lookup yields CDR1 MNHNS and CDR2 SASEGT. The CDR3 sequence: CASSERYEQYV. In nucleotides, the CDR3 is TGTGCCAGCAGTGAGAGATACGAGCAGTACGTC.

This chain links TRBV6-2 or TRBV6-3 with TRBJ2-3; unclear D gene. V was clipped by 2 bases and J by 4 bases, with 10 bases between them. This CDR3 comprises 14 residues. Germline V CDR1 and CDR2: MNHEY, SVGEGT. As DNA, the CDR3 is TGTGCCAGCAGTTACGTTGCAGGTCCAGATACGCAGTATTTT. This gives the protein CASSYVAGPDTQYF.

J is TRBJ1-3 and V is TRBV27; tentative D call: TRBD1 (5 bases). Germline V gives CDR1 MNHEY, CDR2 SMNVEV (reference sequence). The CDR3 is made up of 16 amino acids. V was pared by 5 bases and J by 0 bases, with 14 bases between. This CDR3 is CASSPTVPPSGNTIYF. For the CDR3, the DNA is TGTGCCAGCAGTCCGACAGTTCCCCCCTCTGGAAACACCATATATTTT.

The sample holds a few counts of this clone. This sequence joins TRBV18 and TRBJ1-2; D may be TRBD1 (5 bases). Germline CDR1 is KGHSH and CDR2 is LQKENI. CDR3 length: 15 residues. The V end lost 6 bases, the J end lost 8 bases, and 22 bases lay between the germline ends. CDR3 region: CASSAPGGTKGGYTF. In DNA, the CDR3 is TGTGCCAGCTCGGCCCCGGGAGGTACGAAGGGGGGCTACACCTTC.

The chain employs TRBV9 and TRBJ1-1, with D possibly matching TRBD1 (5 bases). The V end lost 6 bases, the J end lost 4 bases, and 13 bases lay between the germline ends. Germline V gives CDR1 SGDLS, CDR2 YYNGEE. The CDR3 covers 13 residues. CDR3 in DNA: TGTGCCAGCAACGATGGGGGGGGCACTGAAGCTTTCTTT. This encodes CASNDGGGTEAFF.

The rearrangement uses TRBV3-1 (or the pseudogene TRBV3-2) and TRBJ1-2; TRBD1 agrees at 10 bases. Trimming took 3 bases from V and 4 from J; bases not matched to a gene: 5. CDR3 length equals 15 residues. Germline CDR1 LGHDT, CDR2 YNNKEL (reference sequence). In DNA, the CDR3 is TGTGCCAGCAGCCAGGGACAGGGGAGACCCTATGGCTACACCTTC. Its protein is CASSQGQGRPYGYTF.

This clone has only a few counts. This chain joins TRBV4-3 and TRBJ1-2, with 12 nucleotides matching TRBD1. V lost 1 base and J lost 11; bases outside the gene matches: 8. Germline V gives CDR1 LGHNA, CDR2 YSLEER. The CDR3 totals 15 residues. The CDR3 DNA sequence: TGCGCCAGCAGCCAAGTATCCGGGACAGGGGGCGCGTACACCTTC. Translation: CASSQVSGTGGAYTF.

The chain employs TRBV5-1 and TRBJ2-3, with 9 nucleotides matching TRBD2. The CDR3 has 17 residues. Looked up from germline, CDR1 is SGHRS and CDR2 is YFSETQ. V lost 0 bases, J lost 1 base, and 6 bases stayed unmatched. The CDR3 sequence is CASSLGLAESRTDTQYF. The CDR3 DNA follows: TGCGCCAGCAGCTTGGGACTAGCGGAGAGCCGCACAGATACGCAGTATTTT.

This clone was picked up one time. V gene TRBV19 combines with J gene TRBJ1-5, with a tentative D call TRBD1 (5 bases). Germline CDR1 reads LNHDA; CDR2 reads SQIVND (reference sequence). The CDR3 is 14 residues long. The ends were cut back, 3 bases at V and 6 bases at J, with 12 bases in the middle. CDR3 protein: CASSIQGEAQPQHF. The CDR3, as DNA: TGTGCCAGTAGTATTCAAGGGGAGGCTCAGCCCCAGCATTTT.

The V and J genes are TRBV10-1 and TRBJ1-1; unclear D gene. The V and J ends lost 4 bases and 1 base respectively, with 7 bases between them. There are 13 residues in the CDR3. CDR1 and CDR2 from the germline V gene are WNHNN and SYGVQD (reference sequence). CDR3 sequence (DNA): TGCGCCAGCAGTGCTGGCAGGAACACTGAAGCTTTCTTT. It is translated as CASSAGRNTEAFF.

This rearrangement joins TRBV6-4 to TRBJ2-7; 8 bases line up with TRBD1. Germline trimming cut 5 bases from V and 1 base from J; bases unmatched to any gene: 16. The CDR3 extends over 18 amino acids. Germline V CDR1 and CDR2: MRHNA, SNTAGT. The CDR3 here is CASSLVTRDRRPSYEQYV. In DNA, the CDR3 is TGTGCCAGCAGTCTAGTGACTCGGGACAGGAGACCTTCCTACGAGCAGTACGTC.

The V and J genes are TRBV28 and TRBJ2-4; no firm D call. Germline V gene lookup returns CDR1 MDHEN and CDR2 SYDVKM. The CDR3 has 14 residues. V was shortened by 3 bases and J by 5 bases, with 11 bases between the two germline ends. The CDR3 DNA sequence: TGTGCCAGCAGTTTTTTCGGGTCCCAAAACATTCAGTACTTC. Its translation: CASSFFGSQNIQYF.

This chain uses TRBV2 with TRBJ1-4; D is undetermined. CDR3 length equals 16 residues. V gave up 2 bases and J gave up 3 bases, with 13 bases separating them. Germline values: CDR1 SNHLY, CDR2 FYNNEI. CDR3 in amino acids: CASSESQAYANEKLFF. DNA of the CDR3: TGTGCCAGCAGTGAATCCCAGGCCTATGCTAATGAAAAACTGTTTTTT.

This clone has just a few counts. The CDR3 nucleotides read TGTGCCAGCGTTGATCTCGACAGGGAGACCCAGTACTTC. Translated: CASVDLDRETQYF. This chain links TRBV6-5 with TRBJ2-5; tentatively, D is TRBD1 (6 bases). CDR1 is MNHEY and CDR2 is SVGAGI in the germline V gene. The germline V and J ends were trimmed by 8 bases and 5 bases, with 15 bases remaining between them. This CDR3 is built from 13 residues.

The J gene is TRBJ1-2, the V gene TRBV30; 8 bases match TRBD1. Germline CDR1 reads GTSNPN; CDR2 reads SVGIG (reference sequence). J lost 7 bases, V lost 3 bases, and 1 base had no gene match. This CDR3 is 11 amino acids long. CDR3 protein: CAWRTGAGYTF. The CDR3, as DNA: TGTGCCTGGAGGACAGGGGCTGGCTACACCTTC.

The rearrangement joins TRBV5-1 to TRBJ2-1; the D gene is possibly TRBD1 (6 bases). Trimming removed 7 bases at V and 0 bases at J, with 14 bases between. Germline V CDR1 and CDR2: SGHRS, YFSETQ. CDR3 length: 15 residues. In DNA form, the CDR3 reads TGCGCCAGCTGCCAGGGGCTAGCCTCCTACAATGAGCAGTTCTTC. Protein sequence: CASCQGLASYNEQFF.

The V and J genes are TRBV7-9 and TRBJ2-3, with 10 bases matching TRBD2. The CDR3 has 13 residues. The V segment lost 5 bases and the J segment 6 bases; nucleotides outside the gene matches: 2. From germline, CDR1 is SEHNR and CDR2 FQNEAQ (reference sequence). CDR3 sequence (DNA): TGTGCCAGCAGCCCGGGACTAGCGGATACGCAGTATTTT. Its protein is CASSPGLADTQYF.